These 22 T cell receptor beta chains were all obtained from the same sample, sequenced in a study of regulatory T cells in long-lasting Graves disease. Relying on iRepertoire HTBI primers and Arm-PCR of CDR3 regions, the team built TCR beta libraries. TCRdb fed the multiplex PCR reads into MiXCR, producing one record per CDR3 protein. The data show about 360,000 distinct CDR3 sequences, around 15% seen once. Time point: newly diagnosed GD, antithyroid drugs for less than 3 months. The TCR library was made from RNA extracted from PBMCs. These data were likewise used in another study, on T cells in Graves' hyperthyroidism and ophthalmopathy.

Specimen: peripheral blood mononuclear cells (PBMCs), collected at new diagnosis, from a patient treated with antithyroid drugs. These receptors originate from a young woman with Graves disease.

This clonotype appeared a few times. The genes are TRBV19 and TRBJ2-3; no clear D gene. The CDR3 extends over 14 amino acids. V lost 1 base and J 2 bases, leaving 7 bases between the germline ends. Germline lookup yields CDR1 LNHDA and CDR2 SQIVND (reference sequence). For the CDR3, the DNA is TGTGCCAGTAGTATAGGCAGGATCACAGATACGCAGTATTTT. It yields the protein CASSIGRITDTQYF.

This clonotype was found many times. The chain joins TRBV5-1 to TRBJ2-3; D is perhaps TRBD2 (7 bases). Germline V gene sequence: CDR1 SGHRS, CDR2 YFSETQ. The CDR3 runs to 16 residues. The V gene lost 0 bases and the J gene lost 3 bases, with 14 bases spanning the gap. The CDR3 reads CASSLARRGGTDTQYF. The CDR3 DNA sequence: TGCGCCAGCAGCTTGGCCCGAAGGGGGGGGACAGATACGCAGTATTTT.

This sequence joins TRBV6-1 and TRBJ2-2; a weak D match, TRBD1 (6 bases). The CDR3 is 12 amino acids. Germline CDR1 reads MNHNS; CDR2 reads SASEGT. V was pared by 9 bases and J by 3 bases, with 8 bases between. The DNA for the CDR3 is TGTGCCAGTGCAGGGGACACCGGGGAGCTGTTTTTT. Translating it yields CASAGDTGELFF.

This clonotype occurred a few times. CDR3 amino acids: CASSFGYSGYTF. The DNA of the CDR3 is TGTGCCAGCAGTTTTGGGTATAGCGGCTACACCTTC. The V gene is TRBV28, the J gene TRBJ1-2; D gene uncertain. CDR3 size: 12 residues. Trimming pared 3 bases from V and 8 bases from J, leaving 10 bases between. The germline V gene encodes CDR1 MDHEN and CDR2 SYDVKM.

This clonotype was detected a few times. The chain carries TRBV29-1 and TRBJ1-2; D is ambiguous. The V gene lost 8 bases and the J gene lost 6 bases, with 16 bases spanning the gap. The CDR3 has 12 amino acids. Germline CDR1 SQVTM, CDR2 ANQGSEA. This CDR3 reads CSHGVLTHGYTF. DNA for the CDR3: TGCAGCCACGGTGTACTGACACATGGCTACACCTTC.

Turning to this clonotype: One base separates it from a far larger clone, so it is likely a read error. The CDR3 DNA reads as TGCAGAGCTAGGACCGGGACAGGGACATACGAGCAGTACTTC. Protein sequence: CRARTGTGTYEQYF. This sequence joins TRBV20-1 and TRBJ2-7; 9 nucleotides agree with TRBD1. The CDR3 totals 14 residues. Germline CDR1 DFQATT, CDR2 SNEGSKA (reference sequence).

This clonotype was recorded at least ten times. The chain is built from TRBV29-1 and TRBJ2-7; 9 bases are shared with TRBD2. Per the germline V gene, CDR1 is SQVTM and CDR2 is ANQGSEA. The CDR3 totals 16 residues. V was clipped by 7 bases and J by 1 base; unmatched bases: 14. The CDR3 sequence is CSADGGLAGLSYEQYF. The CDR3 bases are TGCAGCGCCGATGGGGGGCTAGCGGGACTGTCCTACGAGCAGTACTTC.

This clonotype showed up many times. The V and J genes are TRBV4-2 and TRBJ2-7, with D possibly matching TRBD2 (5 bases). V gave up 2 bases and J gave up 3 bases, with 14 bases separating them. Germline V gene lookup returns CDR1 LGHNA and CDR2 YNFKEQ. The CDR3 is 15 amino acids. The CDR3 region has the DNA TGTGCCAGCAGCCAATCCGGGAATGAGGGCTACGAGCAGTACTTC. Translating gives CASSQSGNEGYEQYF.

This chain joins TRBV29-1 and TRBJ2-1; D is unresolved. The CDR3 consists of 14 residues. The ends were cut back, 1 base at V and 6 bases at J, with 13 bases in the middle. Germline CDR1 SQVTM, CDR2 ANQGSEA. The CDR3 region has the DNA TGCAGCGTTGAAGGAGTGGAGAGCTTCAATGAGCAGTTCTTC. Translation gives CSVEGVESFNEQFF.

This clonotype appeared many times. The CDR3 loop is CATSREQAGDTDEQFF. The CDR3 nucleotides read TGTGCCACCAGCAGAGAGCAGGCGGGAGATACGGATGAGCAGTTCTTC. This chain joins TRBV15 and TRBJ2-1; 7 bases fit TRBD2. The CDR3 is 16 amino acids. Per the germline V gene, CDR1 is LNHNV and CDR2 is YYDKDF (reference sequence). The junction had 10 bases not matched to a gene; V was cut back by 0 bases and J by 8 bases.

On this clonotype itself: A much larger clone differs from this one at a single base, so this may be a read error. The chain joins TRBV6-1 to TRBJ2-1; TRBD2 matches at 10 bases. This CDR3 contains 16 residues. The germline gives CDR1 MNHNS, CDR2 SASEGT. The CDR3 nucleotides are TGTGCCAGCAGTGACTCCGAAGCGGGAGGGCCATCCGAGCAGCTCTTC. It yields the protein CASSDSEAGGPSEQLF.

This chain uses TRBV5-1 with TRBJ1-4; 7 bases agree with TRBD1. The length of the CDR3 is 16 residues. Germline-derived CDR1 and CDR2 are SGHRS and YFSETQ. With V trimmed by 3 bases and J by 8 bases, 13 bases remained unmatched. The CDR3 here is CASSSLDRVDGEKLFF. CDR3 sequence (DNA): TGCGCCAGCAGCTCCTTAGACAGGGTTGACGGAGAAAAACTGTTTTTT.

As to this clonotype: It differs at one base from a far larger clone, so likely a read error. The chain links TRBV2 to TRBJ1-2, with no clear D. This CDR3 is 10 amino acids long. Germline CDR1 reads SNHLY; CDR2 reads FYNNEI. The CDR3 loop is CANSVYGYTF. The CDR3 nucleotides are TGTGCCAACAGTGTCTATGGCTACACCTTC.

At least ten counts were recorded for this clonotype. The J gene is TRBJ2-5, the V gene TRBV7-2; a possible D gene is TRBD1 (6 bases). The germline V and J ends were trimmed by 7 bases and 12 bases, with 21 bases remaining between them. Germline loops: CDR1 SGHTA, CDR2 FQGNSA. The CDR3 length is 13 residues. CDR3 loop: CASTTIGDTTEYF. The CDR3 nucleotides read TGTGCCAGCACCACTATCGGGGACACCACGGAGTACTTC.

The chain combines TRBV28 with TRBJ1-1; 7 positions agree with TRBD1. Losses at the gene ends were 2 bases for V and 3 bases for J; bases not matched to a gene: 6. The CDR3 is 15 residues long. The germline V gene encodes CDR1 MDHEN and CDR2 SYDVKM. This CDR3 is CASSLAQGGYTEAFF. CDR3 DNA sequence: TGTGCCAGCAGTTTAGCCCAGGGGGGCTACACTGAAGCTTTCTTT.

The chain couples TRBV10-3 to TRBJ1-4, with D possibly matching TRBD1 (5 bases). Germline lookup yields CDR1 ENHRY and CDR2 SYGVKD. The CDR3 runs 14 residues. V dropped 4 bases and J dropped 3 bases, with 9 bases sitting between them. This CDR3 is CAISGRQSNEKLFF. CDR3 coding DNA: TGTGCCATCAGTGGGAGACAGTCTAATGAAAAACTGTTTTTT.

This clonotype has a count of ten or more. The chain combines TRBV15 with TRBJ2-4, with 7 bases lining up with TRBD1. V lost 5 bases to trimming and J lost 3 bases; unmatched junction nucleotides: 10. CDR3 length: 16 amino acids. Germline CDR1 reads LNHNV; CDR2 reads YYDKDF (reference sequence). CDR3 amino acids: CATSSRTGVGKNIQYF. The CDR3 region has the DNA TGTGCCACCAGCTCAAGAACAGGGGTGGGCAAAAACATTCAGTACTTC.

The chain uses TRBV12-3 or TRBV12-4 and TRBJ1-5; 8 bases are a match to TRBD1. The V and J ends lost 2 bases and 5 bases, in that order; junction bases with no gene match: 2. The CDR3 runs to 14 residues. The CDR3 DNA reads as TGTGCCAGCAGTTTACAGGGGGCGCATCAGCCCCAGCATTTT. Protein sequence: CASSLQGAHQPQHF.

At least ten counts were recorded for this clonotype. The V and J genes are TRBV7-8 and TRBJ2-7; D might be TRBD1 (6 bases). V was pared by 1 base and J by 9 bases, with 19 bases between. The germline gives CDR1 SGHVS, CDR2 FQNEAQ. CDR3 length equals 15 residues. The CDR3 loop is CASSLEQGRPPRQYF. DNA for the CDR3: TGTGCCAGCAGCTTAGAACAGGGTAGGCCCCCTCGGCAGTACTTC.

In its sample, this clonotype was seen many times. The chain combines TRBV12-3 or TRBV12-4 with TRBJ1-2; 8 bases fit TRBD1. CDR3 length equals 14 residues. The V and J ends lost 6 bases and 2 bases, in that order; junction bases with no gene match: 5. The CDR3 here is CASSFGQGNYGYTF. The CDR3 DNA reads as TGTGCCAGCAGCTTCGGACAGGGAAACTATGGCTACACCTTC.

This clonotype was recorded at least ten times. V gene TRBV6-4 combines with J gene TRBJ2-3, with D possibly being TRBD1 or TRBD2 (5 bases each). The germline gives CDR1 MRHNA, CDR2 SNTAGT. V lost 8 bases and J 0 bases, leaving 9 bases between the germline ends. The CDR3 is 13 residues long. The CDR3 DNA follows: TGTGCCAGCGGGACCACTAGCACAGATACGCAGTATTTT. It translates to CASGTTSTDTQYF.

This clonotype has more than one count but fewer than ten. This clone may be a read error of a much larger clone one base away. DNA of the CDR3: TGCGCCAGCAGCTTGGGAGGAGCTGGACAGAGGGCGGATGAGCAGTTCTTC. Its translation is CASSLGGAGQRADEQFF. The chain combines TRBV5-1 with TRBJ2-1, with D possibly matching TRBD1 (6 bases). Trimming stripped 0 bases from V and 8 bases from J, with 21 bases between. Germline V CDR1 and CDR2: SGHRS, YFSETQ. The CDR3 covers 17 residues.